This TCR beta chain was recovered during a study of T cell responses to AZD1222 COVID-19 vaccine (dated by TCRdb to about 2021). In terms of the full investigation: TCR sequencing covered 230 or so trial participants: about 210 given two doses of AZD1222 and approximately 26 given two doses of MenACWY control vaccine. Enrollment into the trials was organized by age into subgroups of 18-55, 56-69 and 70-plus years, and those subgroups contained approximately 160, 26 and 62 TCR-sequenced participants, respectively. Broader findings and caveats from the paper: Participants were mostly white British and included more females than males, and it was suggested by the authors that clonal diversity may have been underestimated. Conclusions about previously exposed vaccinees are limited because only 5 or 6 AZD1222 recipients were SARS-CoV-2 seropositive at baseline. Nearly half of unique spike-specific TCRs reportedly recognized epitopes outside regions mutated in the B.1.351 and B.1.1.7 variants. In the small 56-69-year group, the increase in depth fell short of significance, most likely because of low power. A significant rise in spike-specific TCR breadth and depth was observed after two AZD1222 doses relative to day 0 and relative to MenACWY recipients. CD4 TCRs associated with the vaccine covered the entire spike protein, and the dominant responses were in regions 160-218 and 743-854. Because no day 14 peak-response samples were available, the repertoires could be characterized only after the peak T cell response.

Sample time point, as interpreted from the label and publication: baseline before first vaccination. This sample's treatment or condition label indicates: meningococcal conjugate vaccine given as trial control. The vaccinee samples were drawn from two UK trials, COV001 and COV002, one of which was a single-blind randomized controlled phase 2/3 trial testing AZD1222 (ChAdOx1 nCoV-19) in healthy adults. For TCRbeta chain sequencing, PBMC samples were collected from trial participants at day 0 and at day 28 after the second dose. The V and J ends are trimmed by 4 bases and 11 bases, leaving 14 bases between them. CDR1 SGHNT and CDR2 YENEEA were looked up in the germline V gene. Measured from the cysteine to the phenylalanine, the CDR3 is 12 residues long. The CDR3 DNA has 36 bases and is translated from base 1. The CDR3 regions of human TCRbeta chains were subjected to immunosequencing. As for the authors' bioinformatics: Repertoire TCRs were checked for matches against a reference library of SARS-CoV-2-specific TCRs that had been generated using the MIRA antigen-specificity platform. Breadth was defined as the fraction of unique TCRs that were SARS-CoV-2-associated, and depth was defined as the fraction of total T cells that were SARS-CoV-2-associated. Using the MIRA data, each spike-specific TCR was mapped to the spike region that the TCR reacts to and placed in a CD4 or CD8 class. Log10-transformed breadth and depth values were compared by one-way ANOVA with Sidak's multiple comparisons tests. This is the immuneACCESS table as TCRdb keeps it, with only in-frame sequences that have V and J called. A part of the clones is gone; compared with another copy, unresolved V genes explain less than half, and the rest is unexplained. The V and J calls and the clone size are those of that table, but D and trimming were determined from the DNA. The sample data list some 150,000 clones, and approximately 95% of these were observed just once. Of the sample, around 1% is held by the ten largest clones.

Concerning this clone itself: Its binding antigen is unknown. No base-level quality is on record; no much larger clone is a single base apart.

Specimen: peripheral blood, collected on day 0 of MenACWY control vaccination. This receptor chain uses TRBV11-3 and TRBJ1-1; no D gene can be assigned with confidence. The TCR comes from an adult in good health. The DNA sequence reads TGTGCCAGCAGCTCAAACGGTCGGCGGGCTTTCTTT. Its protein is CASSSNGRRAFF.